These 26 T cell receptor beta chains were all obtained from the same sample, sequenced in a study of T cell responses to AZD1222 COVID-19 vaccine. The table came from immunoSEQ multiplex PCR; TCRdb's copy has only in-frame clones and leaves some out. The sample carries around 120,000 clones, about 92% recorded once. Sequences were derived from peripheral blood, sampled on day 0 of AZD1222 vaccination. The source of these receptors is an adult in good health.

This clone was counted a single time. This sequence joins TRBV9 and TRBJ2-1; weak D call: TRBD2 (6 bases). The ends were cut back, 0 bases at V and 4 bases at J, with 11 bases in the middle. CDR3 length: 15 residues. From germline, CDR1 is SGDLS and CDR2 YYNGEE. The CDR3 region is CASSVGGSGYNEQFF. The DNA for the CDR3 is TGTGCCAGCAGCGTAGGAGGTAGCGGATACAATGAGCAGTTCTTC.

The chain recombines TRBV6-5 with TRBJ1-1, with a possible D match to TRBD1 (5 bases). V shed 6 bases and J shed 1 base, with 15 bases lying between them. The CDR3 length is 15 residues. Germline-derived CDR1 and CDR2 are MNHEY and SVGAGI. CDR3 sequence reads: CASSLSGTANTEAFF. In nucleotides, the CDR3 is TGTGCCAGCAGCCTCTCCGGGACGGCGAACACTGAAGCTTTCTTT.

This rearrangement joins TRBV11-3 to TRBJ1-1; D gene uncertain. V lost 1 base and J 0 bases, leaving 3 bases between the germline ends. Germline V lookup: CDR1 SGHNT, CDR2 YENEEA. The CDR3 spans 13 residues. The CDR3 protein is CASSLGVNTEAFF. Here the CDR3 DNA reads TGTGCCAGCAGCTTAGGAGTGAACACTGAAGCTTTCTTT.

J is TRBJ2-3 and V is TRBV19; the D gene is possibly TRBD2 (6 bases). This CDR3 comprises 15 residues. The V gene's germline CDR1 is LNHDA and CDR2 SQIVND (reference sequence). The V and J ends lost 6 bases and 2 bases respectively, with 15 bases between them. CDR3 protein: CASREFWGDTDTQYF. For the CDR3, the DNA is TGTGCCAGTAGGGAATTTTGGGGGGACACAGATACGCAGTATTTT.

The rearrangement links TRBV6-2 or TRBV6-3 to TRBJ2-7; D could derive from TRBD1 or TRBD2 (5 bases each). CDR1 MNHEY and CDR2 SVGEGT come from the germline V gene. V was clipped by 4 bases and J by 6 bases, with 22 bases between them. This CDR3 region has 16 residues. The chain's CDR3 is CASSSYSGTAGTEQYF. In DNA, the CDR3 is TGTGCCAGCAGTTCTTACTCCGGGACGGCCGGCACCGAGCAGTACTTC.

The rearrangement joins TRBV28 to TRBJ1-4, with a weak D call TRBD1 (5 bases). This CDR3 contains 15 residues. Germline CDR1 and CDR2: MDHEN and SYDVKM. Trimming stripped 3 bases from V and 8 bases from J, with 16 bases between. Written as DNA, the CDR3 is TGTGCCAGCAGTTTCCCTACCAGGGATGTAGAAAAACTGTTTTTT. Protein: CASSFPTRDVEKLFF.

The rearrangement links TRBV28 to TRBJ1-5; 7 positions match TRBD1. The CDR3 sequence is 17 residues long. J gave up 0 bases and V 4 bases, and 9 bases lay outside the gene matches. The germline V gene has CDR1 MDHEN and CDR2 SYDVKM. Here the CDR3 reads CASSSGDRLNSNQPQHF. In nucleotides, the CDR3 is TGTGCCAGCAGTTCAGGGGACAGACTCAATAGCAATCAGCCCCAGCATTTT.

The V gene is TRBV6-5, the J gene TRBJ2-1; the match to TRBD2 covers 11 bases. The CDR3 consists of 15 residues. Germline values: CDR1 MNHEY, CDR2 SVGAGI. The V and J ends lost 8 bases and 1 base, in that order; junction bases with no gene match: 4. The CDR3 region is CASLSGGASYNEQFF. The DNA for the CDR3 is TGTGCCAGCCTTAGCGGGGGGGCTTCCTACAATGAGCAGTTCTTC.

The chain links TRBV7-2 to TRBJ2-2; 12 nucleotides match TRBD2. V was clipped by 1 base and J by 6 bases; unmatched bases: 3. The CDR3 contains 16 residues. CDR1 and CDR2 from the germline V gene are SGHTA and FQGNSA. The CDR3 coding sequence is TGTGCCAGCAGCTTAGGACTAGCGGGAGTCTCCGGGGAGCTGTTTTTT. Amino acids: CASSLGLAGVSGELFF.

The J gene is TRBJ1-3, the V gene TRBV9; 12 bases map to TRBD1. After removal of 4 bases from V and 3 bases from J, the junction contained 5 bases not matched to a gene. Germline lookup yields CDR1 SGDLS and CDR2 YYNGEE. The CDR3 has 16 residues. CDR3 sequence reads: CASSSGTGGFGNTIYF. The CDR3 nucleotides are TGTGCCAGCAGCTCCGGGACAGGGGGCTTTGGAAACACCATATATTTT.

The gene calls are TRBV5-6 and TRBJ2-7; 9 nucleotides align to TRBD1. The V segment lost 4 bases and the J segment 5 bases; nucleotides outside the gene matches: 10. Germline-derived CDR1 and CDR2 are SGHDT and YYEEEE. This CDR3 spans 15 amino acids. The CDR3 DNA reads as TGTGCCAGCAGCGGCCAGACAGGGGGTCCCCACGAGCAGTACTTC. Amino acids: CASSGQTGGPHEQYF.

The chain joins TRBV6-6 to TRBJ1-1; 8 bases fit TRBD1. This CDR3 has 16 residues. The trim removed 7 bases at V and 4 bases at J, leaving 14 bases unmatched. Germline V gene data show CDR1 as MNHNY and CDR2 as SVGAGI (reference sequence). CDR3 in amino acids: CASTSDRDGRGTEAFF. The CDR3 coding sequence is TGTGCCAGCACCTCGGACAGGGACGGGAGGGGCACTGAAGCTTTCTTT.

The chain recombines TRBV3-1 (or the pseudogene TRBV3-2) with TRBJ1-6; D gene uncertain. This CDR3 comprises 12 residues. Trimming removed 1 base at V and 8 bases at J, with 3 bases between. CDR1 is LGHDT, CDR2 YNNKEL, per germline (reference sequence). CDR3 sequence: CASSQGDSPLHF. CDR3 nucleotides: TGTGCCAGCAGCCAAGGAGATTCACCCCTCCACTTT.

CDR3 amino acids: CATREGTSGGSQETQYF. DNA of the CDR3: TGTGCCACCAGAGAGGGGACTAGCGGGGGGTCCCAAGAGACCCAGTACTTC. The rearrangement joins TRBV10-3 to TRBJ2-5; TRBD2 matches 15 bases. With 10 bases clipped from V and 1 base from J, the junction kept 10 bases outside the gene matches. Germline loops: CDR1 ENHRY, CDR2 SYGVKD. The CDR3 has 17 amino acids.

The genes are TRBV19 and TRBJ1-5, with a weak D call TRBD1 (5 bases). Per the germline V gene, CDR1 is LNHDA and CDR2 is SQIVND (reference sequence). V lost 6 bases and J lost 1, with 13 bases in between. The CDR3 contains 15 residues. CDR3 residues: CASSHFWDSNQPQHF. DNA of the CDR3: TGTGCCAGTAGCCACTTTTGGGACAGCAATCAGCCCCAGCATTTT.

The rearrangement uses TRBV3-1 (or the pseudogene TRBV3-2) and TRBJ2-1, with D tentatively TRBD1 (6 bases). Trimming stripped 2 bases from V and 9 bases from J, with 17 bases between. The CDR3 extends over 15 amino acids. The germline CDR1 and CDR2 sequences are LGHDT and YNNKEL (reference sequence). The chain's CDR3 is CASSQQRTVGLEQFF. The CDR3 nucleotides are TGTGCCAGCAGCCAACAAAGGACAGTGGGGCTTGAGCAGTTCTTC.

The chain combines TRBV5-1 with TRBJ2-3; maybe TRBD1 (5 bases). This CDR3 comprises 15 residues. Trimming shortened V by 6 bases and J by 0 bases, and 14 bases separated the two germline ends. Germline-derived CDR1 and CDR2 are SGHRS and YFSETQ. Written as DNA, the CDR3 is TGCGCCAGCACACAGGATACTTCTAGCACAGATACGCAGTATTTT. Amino acids: CASTQDTSSTDTQYF.

This clone came up once. The V call is TRBV18, the J call TRBJ2-2; 9 bases align to TRBD1. CDR1 and CDR2 from the germline V gene are KGHSH and LQKENI. With 1 base clipped from V and 1 base from J, the junction kept 10 bases outside the gene matches. The CDR3 spans 19 residues. The chain's CDR3 is CASSPRLGDRVWNTGELFF. Here the CDR3 DNA reads TGTGCCAGCTCACCACGCCTAGGGGACAGGGTTTGGAACACCGGGGAGCTGTTTTTT.

This clone was counted once. The rearrangement joins TRBV9 to TRBJ1-2, with D unclear. In germline, CDR1 is SGDLS, CDR2 YYNGEE. The CDR3 contains 17 residues. Trimming pared 3 bases from V and 0 bases from J, leaving 18 bases between. CDR3 sequence (DNA): TGTGCCAGCAGCGCTGAACCGCGCCGTCGTTCTAACTATGGCTACACCTTC. The encoded protein is CASSAEPRRRSNYGYTF.

V usage is TRBV13 and J usage is TRBJ2-1; weak D call: TRBD2 (5 bases). Trimming took 6 bases from V and 15 from J, leaving 21 bases between them. This CDR3 comprises 13 residues. The germline V gene has CDR1 PRHDT and CDR2 FYEKMQ (reference sequence). The chain's CDR3 is CASRLRAMVDRFF. CDR3 DNA: TGTGCCAGCAGGCTGAGGGCTATGGTGGATCGGTTCTTC.

This chain links TRBV11-2 with TRBJ1-1, with D perhaps TRBD1 (6 bases). The CDR3 totals 17 residues. Germline V gene lookup returns CDR1 SGHAT and CDR2 FQNNGV. The V end was cut by 5 bases, the J end by 1 base, with 20 bases between. DNA of the CDR3: TGTGCCAGCAGCCACCCGGGACACGGCCATTGGAACACTGAAGCTTTCTTT. Its translation is CASSHPGHGHWNTEAFF.

The chain combines TRBV24-1 with TRBJ2-2; 8 bases line up with TRBD2. Germline loops: CDR1 KGHDR, CDR2 SFDVKD. V lost 8 bases to trimming and J lost 8 bases; unmatched junction nucleotides: 6. The CDR3 runs 13 residues. In nucleotides, the CDR3 is TGTGCCACCACCTCCGGGGGGGGTGGGGAGCTGTTTTTT. Translated: CATTSGGGGELFF.

In this sample, this clone turned up once. V and J are TRBV19 and TRBJ2-4; D call uncertain. CDR1 and CDR2 from the germline V gene are LNHDA and SQIVND (reference sequence). The CDR3 contains 12 residues. V was clipped by 3 bases and J by 5 bases, with 5 bases between them. DNA for the CDR3: TGTGCCAGTAGTATGTGGGAAAACATTCAGTACTTC. Translation: CASSMWENIQYF.

This rearrangement joins TRBV10-3 to TRBJ1-1; 7 nucleotides match TRBD1. V shed 7 bases, J shed 5 bases, and the junction held 16 bases outside the gene matches. The CDR3 consists of 16 residues. Germline CDR1 reads ENHRY; CDR2 reads SYGVKD. CDR3: CAITKKGLTGLTEAFF. The CDR3 DNA sequence: TGTGCCATCACTAAAAAAGGGTTGACAGGGCTGACTGAAGCTTTCTTT.

The chain uses TRBV2 and TRBJ1-2, with a weak D call TRBD1 (6 bases). The CDR3 is 14 residues long. V lost 3 bases to trimming and J lost 11 bases, with 19 bases between them. Looked up from germline, CDR1 is SNHLY and CDR2 is FYNNEI. The DNA for the CDR3 is TGTGCCAGCAGTGACAGGGAGAGGGGGATGGATTACACCTTC. This gives the protein CASSDRERGMDYTF.

This chain connects TRBV4-1 to TRBJ1-5, with no clear D. The germline V gene has CDR1 MGHRA and CDR2 YSYEKL. V dropped 3 bases and J dropped 5 bases, with 17 bases sitting between them. There are 16 residues in the CDR3. The CDR3 nucleotides read TGCGCCAGCAGCCACGGTTTGACGGGAAACTATCAGCCCCAGCATTTT. Protein sequence: CASSHGLTGNYQPQHF.